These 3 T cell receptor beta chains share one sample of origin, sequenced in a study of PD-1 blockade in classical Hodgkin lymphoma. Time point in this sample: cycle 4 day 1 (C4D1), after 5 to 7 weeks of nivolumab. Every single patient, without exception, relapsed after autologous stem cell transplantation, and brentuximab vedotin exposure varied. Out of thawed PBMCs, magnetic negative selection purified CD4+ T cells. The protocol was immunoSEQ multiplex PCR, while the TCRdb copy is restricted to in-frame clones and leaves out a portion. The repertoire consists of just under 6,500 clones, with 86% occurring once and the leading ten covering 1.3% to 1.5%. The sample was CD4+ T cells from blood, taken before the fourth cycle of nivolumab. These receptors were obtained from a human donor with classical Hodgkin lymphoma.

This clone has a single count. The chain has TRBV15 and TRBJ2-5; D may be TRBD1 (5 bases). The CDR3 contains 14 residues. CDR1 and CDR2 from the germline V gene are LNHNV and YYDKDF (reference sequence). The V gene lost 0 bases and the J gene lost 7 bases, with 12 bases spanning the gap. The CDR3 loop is CATSRDQIGATQYF. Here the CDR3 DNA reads TGTGCCACCAGCAGAGATCAAATAGGGGCGACCCAGTACTTC.

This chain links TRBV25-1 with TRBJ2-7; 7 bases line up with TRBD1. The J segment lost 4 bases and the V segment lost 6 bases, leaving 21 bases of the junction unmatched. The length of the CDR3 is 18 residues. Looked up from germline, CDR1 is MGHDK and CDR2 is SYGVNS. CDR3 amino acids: CASRTLMMTGTNDYEQYF. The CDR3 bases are TGTGCCAGCAGGACCTTGATGATGACAGGGACGAACGATTACGAGCAGTACTTC.

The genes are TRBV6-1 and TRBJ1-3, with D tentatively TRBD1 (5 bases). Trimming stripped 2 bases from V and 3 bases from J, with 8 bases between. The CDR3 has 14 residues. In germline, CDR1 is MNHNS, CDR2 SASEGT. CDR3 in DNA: TGTGCCAGCAGTGAACTGGGGGTTGGAAACACCATATATTTT. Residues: CASSELGVGNTIYF.